The T cell receptor (beta chain) described here comes from a study of T cell repertoires in cytomegalovirus infection. Study conclusions and caveats: In two of eight donors, the top clonotype was HLA-C-restricted CMV-specific. Using cumulative public TCR beta family frequency, the authors identified those who carried CMV together with the relevant HLA.

Concerning this clonotype itself: Its antigen is not known.

TCRdb reprocessed the reads via MiXCR and lists one record per CDR3 protein. The repertoire has fewer than 150,000 distinct CDR3 sequences, around 30% of them found once; the top ten carry roughly 40%. Trimming pared 0 bases from V and 2 bases from J, leaving 8 bases between. This CDR3 region has 16 residues. The germline CDR1 and CDR2 sequences are MGHRA and YSYEKL. The specimen was CD8+ T cells from cultured PBMCs, collected from culture after CMV antigen stimulation. This TCR was recovered from a human donor in good health (CMV status not recorded). Some clones in this sample may be carry-over from other donors' samples. The chain is built from TRBV4-1 and TRBJ2-6; the D gene could be TRBD1 or TRBD2 (6 bases each). The CDR3 DNA sequence: TGCGCCAGCAGCCAAGAGGGGGGCCCTGGGGCCAACGTCCTGACTTTC. This gives the protein CASSQEGGPGANVLTF.